The 26 T cell receptor beta chains below come from one sample, sequenced in a study of GPR56 and killer-like receptors on CD4 memory cells. FACS enrichment separated five CD4+ populations based on killer cell lectin-like receptor and GPR56 expression. TCRdb reanalyzed the reads, giving one entry per CDR3 protein sequence and no DNA. The clone table shows around 2,000 distinct CDR3 sequences, with the ten largest holding around 4.9%. Sample: memory CD4+ T cells from blood. The receptors shown here come from a human donor in good health.

Considering frequency, this clonotype is large. The chain has TRBV29-1 and TRBJ2-3; TCRdb indicates TRBD1, and absent DNA this call remains unverified. Germline CDR1 and CDR2: SQVTM and ANQGSEA. There are 11 residues in the CDR3. This chain's CDR3 is CSAPITDTQYF.

This clonotype is called large (0.1 to 1%) based on its frequency. The chain employs TRBV19 and TRBJ2-3; TCRdb designates TRBD2, a call that cannot be tested without DNA. Germline CDR1 reads LNHDA; CDR2 reads SQIVND (reference sequence). This CDR3 contains 12 residues. The CDR3 protein is CASSWSGGTQYF.

This chain links TRBV9 with TRBJ1-4. Germline assignment: CDR1 SGDLS and CDR2 YYNGEE. The CDR3 has 13 amino acids. The CDR3 reads CASVSGLNEKLFF.

Frequency places this clonotype as large (0.1 to 1%). V and J are TRBV6-2 or TRBV6-3 and TRBJ2-5; TCRdb outputs TRBD1, but without DNA this stays unchecked. CDR1 and CDR2 from the germline V gene are MNHEY and SVGEGT. This CDR3 comprises 15 residues. CDR3 residues: CASTLGQEIQETQYF.

This clonotype is identified as medium-sized from frequency. The V call is TRBV5-6, the J call TRBJ1-5; with no DNA, the TCRdb D assignment of TRBD1 cannot be verified. Looked up from germline, CDR1 is SGHDT and CDR2 is YYEEEE. The CDR3 length is 16 residues. The chain's CDR3 is CASSLGVSGRGQPQHF.

This clonotype is classed as medium-sized by frequency. The V and J genes are TRBV29-1 and TRBJ1-4. The CDR3 length is 13 residues. Germline V gene sequence: CDR1 SQVTM, CDR2 ANQGSEA. The CDR3 region is CSAMSQGDEKLFF. The whole variable domain, remainder taken from reference TRBV29-1 and TRBJ1-4, is SAVISQKPSRDICQRGTSLTIQCQVDSQVTMMFWYRQQPGQSLTLIATANQGSEATYESGFVIDKFPISRPNLTFSTLTVSNMSPEDSSIYLCSAMSQGDEKLFFGSGTQLSVL.

In terms of frequency, this clonotype is medium-sized. The chain has TRBV6-5 and TRBJ2-7; no DNA is available, so the TRBD2 call from TCRdb remains unchecked. The CDR3 extends over 14 amino acids. Per germline, CDR1 MNHEY and CDR2 SVGAGI. CDR3 sequence: CASSRTASSYEQYF.

By frequency, this clonotype is medium-sized. This chain joins TRBV7-2 and TRBJ2-7; absent DNA, TCRdb's TRBD2 call cannot be checked. CDR3 length: 14 amino acids. Germline V CDR1 and CDR2: SGHTA, FQGNSA. The chain's CDR3 is CASSLAPEGLGQYF.

The V call is TRBV20-1, the J call TRBJ2-3. This CDR3 region has 15 residues. Germline lookup yields CDR1 DFQATT and CDR2 SNEGSKA (reference sequence). CDR3 protein: CSAKRISTSTDTQYF.

This rearrangement joins TRBV12-3 or TRBV12-4 to TRBJ1-2. This CDR3 region has 18 residues. The CDR3 sequence: CASSLGRVGFDGNYGYTF.

The chain carries TRBV20-1 and TRBJ1-5; there is no DNA to check the TCRdb D call of TRBD1. CDR3 size: 15 residues. Germline loops: CDR1 DFQATT, CDR2 SNEGSKA (reference sequence). The chain's CDR3 is CSARVQQGSNQPQHF.

This clonotype is identified as medium-sized from frequency. The chain links TRBV5-4 to TRBJ2-5. Germline assignment: CDR1 SGHNT and CDR2 YYREEE (reference sequence). The CDR3 extends over 14 amino acids. CDR3 protein: CASSLTAEQETQYF.

This clonotype is called medium-sized based on its frequency. The chain links TRBV6-1 to TRBJ2-7; TCRdb outputs TRBD1, but without DNA this stays unchecked. This CDR3 comprises 13 residues. CDR1 and CDR2 (germline): MNHNS, SASEGT. The CDR3 sequence is CASSNRVGYEQYF.

Its frequency marks this clonotype as medium-sized (0.01 to 0.1%). This rearrangement joins TRBV15 to TRBJ1-5. The CDR3 has 15 residues. Germline V gene sequence: CDR1 LNHNV, CDR2 YYDKDF (reference sequence). The CDR3 here is CATSRASGTDQPQHF.

This chain connects TRBV15 to TRBJ2-1. The CDR3 totals 14 residues. Per germline, CDR1 LNHNV and CDR2 YYDKDF (reference sequence). The CDR3 spells CATSRTRTYNEQFF. Full variable domain (outside the CDR3, taken from reference TRBV15 and TRBJ2-1): DAMVIQNPRYQVTQFGKPVTLSCSQTLNHNVMYWYQQKSSQAPKLLFHYYDKDFNNEADTPDNFQSRRPNTSFCFLDIRSPGLGDTAMYLCATSRTRTYNEQFFGPGTRLTVL.

This clonotype is identified as large from frequency. The chain recombines TRBV19 with TRBJ2-1; TCRdb gives TRBD1 as the D gene, but with no DNA this cannot be confirmed. CDR3 length equals 16 residues. Germline-derived CDR1 and CDR2 are LNHDA and SQIVND (reference sequence). The CDR3 loop is CASSTRDRGSYNEQFF.

This clonotype is labeled medium-sized (0.01 to 0.1%) based on frequency. This chain connects TRBV7-3 to TRBJ2-1; TCRdb lists TRBD1, though no DNA is available to test this call. The CDR3 sequence is 13 residues long. Germline V gene lookup returns CDR1 SGHTA and CDR2 FQGTGA. The CDR3 loop reads CASSSSPQGEQFF. The variable domain in full, with the rest retrieved from reference TRBV7-3 and TRBJ2-1, is GAGVSQTPSNKVTEKGKYVELRCDPISGHTALYWYRQSLGQGPEFLIYFQGTGAADDSGLPNDRFFAVRPEGSVSTLKIQRTERGDSAVYLCASSSSPQGEQFFGPGTRLTVL.

V gene TRBV14 combines with J gene TRBJ2-1; the D call of TRBD1 rests on TCRdb alone, since no DNA is present to check it. This CDR3 region has 13 residues. Germline-derived CDR1 and CDR2 are SGHDN and FVKESK. CDR3: CASSQNWGGEQFF. Filled out from reference TRBV14 and TRBJ2-1, the complete variable domain reads EAGVTQFPSHSVIEKGQTVTLRCDPISGHDNLYWYRRVMGKEIKFLLHFVKESKQDESGMPNNRFLAERTGGTYSTLKVQPAELEDSGVYFCASSQNWGGEQFFGPGTRLTVL.

V usage is TRBV27 and J usage is TRBJ1-6; TCRdb picks TRBD1, but there is no DNA to check that call. The CDR3 runs to 15 residues. CDR1 is MNHEY and CDR2 is SMNVEV in the germline V gene (reference sequence). The CDR3 spells CASSLGTGNNSPLHF.

This clonotype is called medium-sized (0.01 to 0.1%) based on its frequency. The chain couples TRBV6-1 to TRBJ2-7; the TCRdb call, TRBD1, lacks DNA for checking. The V gene's germline CDR1 is MNHNS and CDR2 SASEGT. This CDR3 contains 16 residues. The CDR3 here is CASSASRGSSSYEQYF.

This rearrangement joins TRBV20-1 to TRBJ2-3; without DNA, the TCRdb call of TRBD1 cannot be checked. The CDR3 spans 13 residues. Germline V CDR1 and CDR2: DFQATT, SNEGSKA (reference sequence). The CDR3 loop reads CSRTGEKADTQYF.

Its frequency marks this clonotype as medium-sized. The chain carries TRBV5-6 and TRBJ2-6; without DNA, the TCRdb call of TRBD1 cannot be checked. This CDR3 is 17 amino acids long. Germline CDR1 and CDR2: SGHDT and YYEEEE. The chain's CDR3 is CASSALGGASGANVLTF.

The rearrangement joins TRBV9 to TRBJ1-6. The CDR3 has 14 amino acids. The germline CDR1 and CDR2 sequences are SGDLS and YYNGEE. The CDR3 protein is CASSPQTANSPLHF. The full variable domain, its missing parts supplied by reference TRBV9 and TRBJ1-6, is DSGVTQTPKHLITATGQRVTLRCSPRSGDLSVYWYQQSLDQGLQFLIQYYNGEERAKGNILERFSAQQFPDLHSELNLSSLELGDSALYFCASSPQTANSPLHFGNGTRLTVT.

This chain connects TRBV20-1 to TRBJ2-1; there is no DNA to check the TCRdb D call of TRBD2. The CDR3 contains 14 residues. CDR1 and CDR2 from the germline V gene are DFQATT and SNEGSKA (reference sequence). Here the CDR3 reads CSASGTSGNNEQFF.

This clonotype is called medium-sized based on its frequency. This chain joins TRBV10-3 and TRBJ2-7. Germline V gives CDR1 ENHRY, CDR2 SYGVKD. This CDR3 is built from 13 residues. The CDR3 reads CAISESQWNEQYF.

The chain recombines TRBV4-3 with TRBJ2-2; TCRdb's D gene call, TRBD2, goes unchecked for lack of DNA. Germline V CDR1 and CDR2: LGHNA, YSLEER. CDR3 length: 17 amino acids. The CDR3 protein is CASSQGPRTGITGELFF.